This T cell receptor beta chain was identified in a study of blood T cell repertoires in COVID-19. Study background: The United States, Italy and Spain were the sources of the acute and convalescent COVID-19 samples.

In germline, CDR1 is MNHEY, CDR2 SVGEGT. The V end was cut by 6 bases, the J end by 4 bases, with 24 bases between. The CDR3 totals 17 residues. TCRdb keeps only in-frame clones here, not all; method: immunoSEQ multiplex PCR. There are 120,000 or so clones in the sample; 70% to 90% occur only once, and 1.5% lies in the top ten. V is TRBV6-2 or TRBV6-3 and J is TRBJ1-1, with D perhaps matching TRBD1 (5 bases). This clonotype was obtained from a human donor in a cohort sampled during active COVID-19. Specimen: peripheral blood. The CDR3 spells CASSQTPGPGGGTEAFF. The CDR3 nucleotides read TGTGCCAGCAGCCAAACCCCCGGCCCCGGGGGAGGCACTGAAGCTTTCTTT.